One and the same sample provided the 20 T cell receptor beta chains below, sequenced in a study of T cells after yellow fever vaccination. TCRdb reprocessed the 5' RACE reads with MiXCR, giving one entry per CDR3 protein. The repertoire includes about 230,000 distinct CDR3 sequences, about 7% of them detected once, and 0.8% to 1.2% sits in the top ten. The sample consisted of CD4+ T cells sorted from PBMCs, taken on the day of the yellow fever booster vaccination. All receptors derive from a young man who received the YFV17D yellow fever vaccine.

This clonotype showed up just a few times. J is TRBJ1-1 and V is TRBV30; D gene ambiguous. CDR1 and CDR2 (germline): GTSNPN, SVGIG (reference sequence). This CDR3 region has 12 residues. V shed 4 bases and J shed 3 bases, with 9 bases lying between them. The chain's CDR3 is CAWTSIDTEAFF. In nucleotides, the CDR3 is TGTGCCTGGACTTCAATTGACACTGAAGCTTTCTTT.

The chain joins TRBV14 to TRBJ2-3, with D possibly called TRBD1 or TRBD2 (7 bases each). V lost 4 bases, J lost 2 bases, and 19 bases lay in between. Germline-derived CDR1 and CDR2 are SGHDN and FVKESK. This CDR3 spans 17 amino acids. The CDR3 loop reads CASSRRGGGSSTDTQYF. CDR3 DNA sequence: TGTGCCAGCAGCCGAAGAGGGGGCGGGAGCTCCACAGATACGCAGTATTTT.

This chain joins TRBV20-1 and TRBJ2-1, with a weak D call TRBD1 (6 bases). Trimming took 0 bases from V and 5 from J, leaving 17 bases between them. The CDR3 sequence is 16 residues long. Per the germline V gene, CDR1 is DFQATT and CDR2 is SNEGSKA (reference sequence). The DNA of the CDR3 is TGCAGTGCTAGAGATTTCCAAAAGACAGGTAACAATGAGCAGTTCTTC. It yields the protein CSARDFQKTGNNEQFF.

This clonotype was counted ten times or more. The V and J genes are TRBV6-2 or TRBV6-3 and TRBJ2-7; TRBD2 agrees at 7 bases. This CDR3 spans 15 amino acids. Unmatched junction bases numbered 6, after V lost 0 bases and J lost 4 bases. Germline loops: CDR1 MNHEY, CDR2 SVGEGT. CDR3 DNA: TGTGCCAGCAGTTACTCGGCGGGAGTGAAATACGAGCAGTACTTC. This gives the protein CASSYSAGVKYEQYF.

This clonotype was observed a handful of times. The chain combines TRBV14 with TRBJ2-1; maybe TRBD2 (5 bases). The CDR3 is 16 residues long. CDR1 and CDR2 from the germline V gene are SGHDN and FVKESK. V was clipped by 0 bases and J by 6 bases, with 15 bases between them. In DNA, the CDR3 is TGTGCCAGCAGCCAAGACAATCTTCTAGCAGGCAATGAGCAGTTCTTC. It codes for CASSQDNLLAGNEQFF.

This clonotype was counted a few times. V and J are TRBV27 and TRBJ2-5; D not certain. Deletions cut 5 bases from V and 5 bases from J, with 12 bases between. Germline CDR1 and CDR2: MNHEY and SMNVEV (reference sequence). The length of the CDR3 is 13 residues. The CDR3 region has the DNA TGTGCCAGCAGTCCACTATCGAGGGAGACCCAGTACTTC. This encodes CASSPLSRETQYF.

To note about this clonotype: This is likely a read error, given that the CDR3 carries no conserved phenylalanine or tryptophan at its end. The genes are TRBV30 and TRBJ2-2; 13 bases line up with TRBD2. Unmatched junction bases numbered 19, after V lost 8 bases and J lost 7 bases. In germline, CDR1 is GTSNPN, CDR2 SVGIG (reference sequence). This CDR3 is 18 amino acids long. CDR3 amino acids: CARLAQLAGGPSGGELFS. The CDR3 coding sequence is TGTGCCCGCCTTGCACAACTAGCGGGAGGGCCGAGTGGCGGGGAGCTGTTTTCT.

A few counts support this clonotype. The V call is TRBV7-9, the J call TRBJ2-3; 11 bases fit TRBD2. Per germline, CDR1 SEHNR and CDR2 FQNEAQ (reference sequence). This CDR3 region has 16 residues. With V trimmed by 1 base and J by 0 bases, 0 bases remained unmatched. In DNA, the CDR3 is TGTGCCAGCAGCTTAGTAGCGGGAGGGAGCACAGATACGCAGTATTTT. Residues: CASSLVAGGSTDTQYF.

There are many counts of this clonotype. The rearrangement uses TRBV20-1 and TRBJ2-7; 9 bases are a match to TRBD1. Germline assignment: CDR1 DFQATT and CDR2 SNEGSKA (reference sequence). V was pared by 7 bases and J by 5 bases, with 18 bases of the junction left unmatched. The CDR3 totals 16 residues. The CDR3 region is CSVLSQAGTGQNEQYF. Here the CDR3 DNA reads TGCAGTGTCCTCTCCCAGGCCGGGACAGGGCAAAACGAGCAGTACTTC.

This clonotype has a handful of counts. The rearrangement links TRBV7-2 to TRBJ2-5; 7 bases are a match to TRBD2. From germline, CDR1 is SGHTA and CDR2 FQGNSA. The CDR3 sequence is 14 residues long. Germline trimming cut 1 base from V and 7 bases from J; bases unmatched to any gene: 6. CDR3 sequence reads: CASSLGGGAGTQYF. The CDR3 DNA reads TGTGCCAGCAGCTTAGGGGGGGGAGCAGGGACCCAGTACTTC.

This clonotype was observed many times. The J gene is TRBJ2-5, the V gene TRBV7-9; tentatively, D is TRBD1 (5 bases). V gave up 1 base and J gave up 3 bases, with 6 bases separating them. The germline gives CDR1 SEHNR, CDR2 FQNEAQ (reference sequence). CDR3 length: 13 residues. CDR3 sequence reads: CASSLVREETQYF. CDR3 coding DNA: TGTGCCAGCAGCTTAGTCAGGGAAGAGACCCAGTACTTC.

This clonotype was recorded at least ten times. The V call is TRBV27, the J call TRBJ2-7; the match to TRBD2 covers 9 bases. The V gene's germline CDR1 is MNHEY and CDR2 SMNVEV (reference sequence). The CDR3 spans 13 residues. V dropped 6 bases and J dropped 2; count of bases not matched to a gene: 2. CDR3 sequence (DNA): TGTGCCAGCAGAATAGCGGGGGCCTACGAGCAGTACTTC. Translated, it gives CASRIAGAYEQYF.

This clonotype was observed a few times. The chain carries TRBV24-1 and TRBJ2-1; a possible D gene is TRBD2 (5 bases). V dropped 3 bases and J dropped 0 bases, with 11 bases sitting between them. Germline V CDR1 and CDR2: KGHDR, SFDVKD. The CDR3 extends over 16 amino acids. CDR3 in amino acids: CATSDARVISYNEQFF. The CDR3 DNA is TGTGCCACCAGTGATGCGAGGGTCATCTCCTACAATGAGCAGTTCTTC.

The CDR3 spells CASSFGKTQYF. Here the CDR3 DNA reads TGTGCCAGCAGTTTCGGGAAGACCCAGTACTTC. This chain links TRBV27 with TRBJ2-5; tentative D call: TRBD2 (5 bases). This CDR3 comprises 11 residues. V was pared by 3 bases and J by 6 bases, with 5 bases between. The V gene's germline CDR1 is MNHEY and CDR2 SMNVEV (reference sequence).

This clonotype came up many times. CDR3 loop: CASSTTSQEGSHEQYF. The CDR3, as DNA: TGTGCCAGCAGTACCACTTCCCAAGAGGGAAGTCACGAGCAGTACTTC. The chain uses TRBV27 and TRBJ2-7; possible D gene TRBD2, 5 bases. The germline gives CDR1 MNHEY, CDR2 SMNVEV (reference sequence). V dropped 5 bases and J dropped 5 bases, with 22 bases sitting between them. The length of the CDR3 is 16 residues.

This clonotype was seen at least ten times. The V gene is TRBV12-3 or TRBV12-4, the J gene TRBJ2-5; D is possibly TRBD2 (5 bases). The CDR3 is made up of 15 amino acids. Between the trimmed V and J ends, which lost 3 bases and 2 bases, there was a span of 13 bases. DNA of the CDR3: TGTGCCAGCAGTTTTTCGGGGTCTTCTCAAGAGACCCAGTACTTC. As protein: CASSFSGSSQETQYF.

This clonotype showed up just a few times. The gene calls are TRBV5-4 and TRBJ2-1, with 9 bases aligning to TRBD2. J gave up 7 bases and V 1 base, and 6 bases lay outside the gene matches. CDR1 is SGHNT, CDR2 YYREEE, per germline (reference sequence). The CDR3 contains 15 residues. As DNA, the CDR3 is TGTGCCAGCAGCTTGTGGCTAGCGGGAACGAATGAGCAGTTCTTC. This sequence encodes CASSLWLAGTNEQFF.

J is TRBJ2-1 and V is TRBV20-1; possible D gene TRBD2, 6 bases. Germline assignment: CDR1 DFQATT and CDR2 SNEGSKA (reference sequence). The V gene lost 6 bases and the J gene lost 4 bases, with 10 bases spanning the gap. The CDR3 has 12 amino acids. The CDR3 protein is CSAGDFYNEQFF. DNA for the CDR3: TGCAGTGCGGGGGACTTTTACAATGAGCAGTTCTTC.

This clonotype was recorded many times. The chain couples TRBV18 to TRBJ2-7; TRBD2 matches 13 bases. The germline V gene encodes CDR1 KGHSH and CDR2 LQKENI. The CDR3 has 17 residues. V shed 0 bases and J 5 bases; nucleotides not matched to a gene: 7. CDR3 DNA sequence: TGTGCCAGCTCACCACCCACTACTAGCGGGAGGGCTGACGAGCAGTACTTC. It yields the protein CASSPPTTSGRADEQYF.

This clonotype has at least ten counts. The chain is built from TRBV11-2 and TRBJ2-1; D may be TRBD2 (6 bases). The CDR3 consists of 14 residues. V lost 4 bases to trimming and J lost 7 bases, with 14 bases between them. The germline CDR1 and CDR2 sequences are SGHAT and FQNNGV. CDR3 in DNA: TGTGCCAGCAGCTCGGGACTTACGGCAAATGAGCAGTTCTTC. Translation gives CASSSGLTANEQFF.